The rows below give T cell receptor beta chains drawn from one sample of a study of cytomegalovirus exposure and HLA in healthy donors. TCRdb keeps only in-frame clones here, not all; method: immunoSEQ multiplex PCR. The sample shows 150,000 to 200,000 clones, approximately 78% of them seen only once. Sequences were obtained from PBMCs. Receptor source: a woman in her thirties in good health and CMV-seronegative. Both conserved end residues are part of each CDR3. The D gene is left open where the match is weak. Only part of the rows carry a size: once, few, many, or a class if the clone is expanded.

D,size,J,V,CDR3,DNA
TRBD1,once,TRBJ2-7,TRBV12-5,CASGPGQGINEQYF,TGTGCTAGTGGTCCGGGACAGGGGATTAACGAGCAGTACTTC
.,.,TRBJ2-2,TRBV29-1,CSVEGQSFTGELFF,TGCAGCGTTGAAGGACAGTCCTTCACCGGGGAGCTGTTTTTT
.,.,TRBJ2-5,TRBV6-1,CASSETMETQYF,TGTGCCAGCAGTGAAACAATGGAGACCCAGTACTTC
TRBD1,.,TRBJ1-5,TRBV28,CASSLSGQGVNQPQHF,TGTGCCAGCAGTTTATCCGGACAGGGGGTTAATCAGCCCCAGCATTTT
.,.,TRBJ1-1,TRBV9,CASSVVQGRGGTEAFF,TGTGCCAGCAGCGTAGTTCAGGGTCGGGGAGGGACTGAAGCTTTCTTT
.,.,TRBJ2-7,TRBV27,CASSSGQMAPYEQYF,TGTGCCAGCAGTTCCGGACAGATGGCCCCCTACGAGCAGTACTTC
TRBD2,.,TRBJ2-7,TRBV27,CASSSSTAGGPSYEQYF,TGTGCCAGCAGTTCATCCACCGCGGGAGGGCCCTCCTACGAGCAGTACTTC
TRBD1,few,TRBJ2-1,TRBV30,CAWSVWGQNNEQFF,TGTGCCTGGAGTGTTTGGGGACAGAACAATGAGCAGTTCTTC
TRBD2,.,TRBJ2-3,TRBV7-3,CASSVAGSTDTQYF,TGTGCCAGCAGCGTAGCGGGGTCGACAGATACGCAGTATTTT
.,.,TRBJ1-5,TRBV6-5,CASRQQGNSNQPQHF,TGTGCCAGCAGACAACAGGGCAATAGCAATCAGCCCCAGCATTTT
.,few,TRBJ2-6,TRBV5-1,CASSRRGLSEGGANVLTF,TGCGCCAGCAGCCGTAGGGGGTTGTCGGAAGGAGGGGCCAACGTCCTGACTTTC
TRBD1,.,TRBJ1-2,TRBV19,CASSIDRDYNYGYTF,TGTGCCAGTAGTATCGACAGGGATTATAACTATGGCTACACCTTC
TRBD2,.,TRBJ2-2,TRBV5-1,CASSLVAGGPNTGELFF,TGCGCCAGCAGCTTGGTTGCGGGGGGCCCGAACACCGGGGAGCTGTTTTTT
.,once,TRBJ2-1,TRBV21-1,CASSTEEGGDEQFF,TGTGCCAGCAGCACCGAGGAAGGGGGCGATGAGCAGTTCTTC
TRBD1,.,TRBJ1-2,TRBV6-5,CASSYYRGDGYTF,TGTGCCAGCAGTTATTACAGGGGAGACGGCTACACCTTC
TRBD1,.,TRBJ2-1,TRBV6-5,CASGYRGRQDNEQFF,TGTGCCAGCGGATACAGGGGGCGCCAGGACAATGAGCAGTTCTTC
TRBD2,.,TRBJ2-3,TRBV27,CASSPSTSVRVSQYF,TGTGCCAGCAGTCCCTCGACTAGCGTCCGTGTGTCGCAGTATTTT
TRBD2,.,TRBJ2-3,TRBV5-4,CASSSGGPSGTQYF,TGTGCCAGCAGCTCGGGGGGGCCTAGCGGTACGCAGTATTTT
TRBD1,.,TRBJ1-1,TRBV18,CASSPRTGRTEAFF,TGTGCCAGCTCTCCCCGGACAGGGAGAACTGAAGCTTTCTTT
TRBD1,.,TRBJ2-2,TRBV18,CASSPNYDRATGELFF,TGTGCCAGCTCACCGAACTATGACAGGGCTACCGGGGAGCTGTTTTTT
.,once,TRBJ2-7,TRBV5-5,CASSLTAHSSYEQYF,TGTGCCAGCAGCTTGACCGCTCATAGCTCCTACGAGCAGTACTTC
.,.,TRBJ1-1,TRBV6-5,CASSYSGGGHTEAFF,TGTGCCAGCAGTTACTCCGGCGGTGGCCACACTGAAGCTTTCTTT
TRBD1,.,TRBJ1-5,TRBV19,CASSSGTGMSFRNQPQHF,TGTGCCAGTAGTTCCGGGACAGGGATGTCTTTCAGGAATCAGCCCCAGCATTTT
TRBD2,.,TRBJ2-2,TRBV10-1,CASGRAGELFF,TGCGCCAGCGGGAGGGCCGGGGAGCTGTTTTTT
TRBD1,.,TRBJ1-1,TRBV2,CASRASGQGEAFF,TGTGCCAGCAGGGCCTCCGGACAGGGTGAAGCTTTCTTT
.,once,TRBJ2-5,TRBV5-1,CASSQLSGNQETQYF,TGCGCCAGCAGCCAACTGTCAGGGAACCAAGAGACCCAGTACTTC
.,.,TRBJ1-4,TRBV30,CAWSLAGLKNEKLFF,TGTGCCTGGAGCCTTGCGGGACTCAAAAATGAAAAACTGTTTTTT
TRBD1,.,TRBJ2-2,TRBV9,CASSGTGGKTGELFF,TGTGCCAGCAGCGGAACAGGGGGGAAAACCGGGGAGCTGTTTTTT
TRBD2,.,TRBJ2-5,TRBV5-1,CASSLLLAGQETQYF,TGCGCCAGCAGCTTGTTGCTAGCGGGACAAGAGACCCAGTACTTC
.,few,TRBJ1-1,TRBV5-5,CASSFGVDTEAFF,TGTGCCAGCAGCTTCGGGGTTGACACTGAAGCTTTCTTT
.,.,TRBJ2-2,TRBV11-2,CASSSTTKGTNTGELFF,TGTGCCAGCAGCTCCACGACCAAGGGGACGAACACCGGGGAGCTGTTTTTT
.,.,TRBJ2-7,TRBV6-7,CASSYSQGHEQYF,TGTGCCAGCAGTTACTCGCAGGGCCACGAGCAGTACTTC
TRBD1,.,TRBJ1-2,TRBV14,CASSQDQGAYGYTF,TGTGCCAGCAGCCAAGATCAGGGGGCCTATGGCTACACCTTC
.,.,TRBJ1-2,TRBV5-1,CASSLWLRGTNYGYTF,TGCGCCAGCAGCTTGTGGCTGCGGGGAACTAACTATGGCTACACCTTC
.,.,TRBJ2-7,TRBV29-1,CSVEDGRGQTYEQYF,TGCAGCGTTGAAGATGGCAGGGGCCAGACCTACGAGCAGTACTTC
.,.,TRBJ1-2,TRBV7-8,CASSSTVNYGYTF,TGTGCCAGCAGCTCGACAGTGAACTATGGCTACACCTTC
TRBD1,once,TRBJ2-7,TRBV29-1,CSASGQGADEQYF,TGCAGCGCCTCGGGACAGGGGGCTGACGAGCAGTACTTC
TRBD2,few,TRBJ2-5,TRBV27,CASSLGGRAGETQYF,TGTGCCAGCAGTTTAGGCGGGAGGGCTGGGGAGACCCAGTACTTC
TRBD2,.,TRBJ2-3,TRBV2,CASTNSGGNTDTQYF,TGTGCCAGCACCAATAGCGGGGGGAACACAGATACGCAGTATTTT
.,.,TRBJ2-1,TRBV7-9,CASSPHRPYNEQFF,TGTGCCAGCAGCCCCCACAGACCGTACAATGAGCAGTTCTTC
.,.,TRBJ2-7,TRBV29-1,CSVERGSGEQYF,TGCAGCGTTGAAAGAGGAAGTGGGGAGCAGTACTTC
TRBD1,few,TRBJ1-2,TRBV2,CASRTAGQGYGYTF,TGTGCCAGCAGGACCGCGGGACAGGGCTATGGCTACACCTTC
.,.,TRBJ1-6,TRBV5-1,CASSDGGGRPSYNSPLHF,TGCGCCAGCAGCGATGGAGGAGGGCGACCCTCCTATAATTCACCCCTCCACTTT
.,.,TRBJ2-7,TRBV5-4,CASSDKWTLTTSYEQYF,TGTGCCAGCAGCGATAAATGGACACTCACAACCTCCTACGAGCAGTACTTC
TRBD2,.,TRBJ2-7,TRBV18,CASSPRSGTSGGSSSYEQYF,TGTGCCAGCTCACCCCGTTCAGGGACTAGCGGGGGGTCGAGCTCCTACGAGCAGTACTTC
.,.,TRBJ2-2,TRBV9,CASSVGGIDTGELFF,TGTGCCAGCAGCGTAGGCGGCATTGACACCGGGGAGCTGTTTTTT